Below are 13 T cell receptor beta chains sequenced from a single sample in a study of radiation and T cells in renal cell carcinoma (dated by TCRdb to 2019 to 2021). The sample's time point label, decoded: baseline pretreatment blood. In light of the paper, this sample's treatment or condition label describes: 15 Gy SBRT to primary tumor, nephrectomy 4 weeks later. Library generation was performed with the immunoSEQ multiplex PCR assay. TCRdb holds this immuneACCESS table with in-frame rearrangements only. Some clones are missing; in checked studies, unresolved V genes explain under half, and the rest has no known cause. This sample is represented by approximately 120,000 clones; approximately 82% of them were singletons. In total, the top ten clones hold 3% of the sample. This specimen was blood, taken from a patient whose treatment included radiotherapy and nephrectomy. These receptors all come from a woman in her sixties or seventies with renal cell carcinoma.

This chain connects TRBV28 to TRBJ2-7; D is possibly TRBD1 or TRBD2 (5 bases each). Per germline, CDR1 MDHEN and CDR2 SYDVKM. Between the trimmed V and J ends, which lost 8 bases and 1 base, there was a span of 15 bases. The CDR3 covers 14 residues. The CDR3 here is CASAFRGASYEQYF. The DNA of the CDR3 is TGTGCCAGCGCTTTCCGAGGGGCTTCCTACGAGCAGTACTTC. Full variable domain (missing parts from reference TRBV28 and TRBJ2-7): DVKVTQSSRYLVKRTGEKVFLECVQDMDHENMFWYRQDPGLGLRLIYFSYDVKMKEKGDIPEGYSVSREKKERFSLILESASTNQTSMYLCASAFRGASYEQYFGPGTRLTVT.

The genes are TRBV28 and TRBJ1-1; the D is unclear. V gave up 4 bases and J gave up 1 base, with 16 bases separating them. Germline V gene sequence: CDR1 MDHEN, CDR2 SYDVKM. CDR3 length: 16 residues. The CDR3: CASSSGWEVGNTEAFF. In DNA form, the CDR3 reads TGTGCCAGCAGTTCGGGCTGGGAGGTCGGGAACACTGAAGCTTTCTTT.

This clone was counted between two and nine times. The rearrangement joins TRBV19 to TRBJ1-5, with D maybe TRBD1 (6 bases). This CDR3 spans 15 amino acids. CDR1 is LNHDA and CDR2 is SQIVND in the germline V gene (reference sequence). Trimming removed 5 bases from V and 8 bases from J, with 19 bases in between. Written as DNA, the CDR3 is TGTGCCAGTAGTTCCCCCGGGGGGCCAGCGGAGCCCCAGCATTTT. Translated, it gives CASSSPGGPAEPQHF.

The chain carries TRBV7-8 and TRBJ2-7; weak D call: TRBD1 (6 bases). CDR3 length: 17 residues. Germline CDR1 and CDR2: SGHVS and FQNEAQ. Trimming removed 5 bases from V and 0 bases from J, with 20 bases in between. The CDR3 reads CASSRSRPRDNSYEQYF. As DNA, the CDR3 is TGTGCCAGCAGCCGTAGCAGACCCCGGGACAACTCCTACGAGCAGTACTTC.

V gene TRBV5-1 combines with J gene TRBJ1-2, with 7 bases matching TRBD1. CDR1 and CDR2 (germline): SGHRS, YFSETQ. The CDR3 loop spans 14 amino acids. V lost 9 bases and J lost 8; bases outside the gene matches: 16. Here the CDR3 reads CATSGQPESGGYTF. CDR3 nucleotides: TGCGCCACTTCGGGACAGCCCGAATCCGGCGGCTACACCTTC. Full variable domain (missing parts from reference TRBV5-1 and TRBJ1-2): KAGVTQTPRYLIKTRGQQVTLSCSPISGHRSVSWYQQTPGQGLQFLFEYFSETQRNKGNFPGRFSGRQFSNSRSEMNVSTLELGDSALYLCATSGQPESGGYTFGSGTRLTVV.

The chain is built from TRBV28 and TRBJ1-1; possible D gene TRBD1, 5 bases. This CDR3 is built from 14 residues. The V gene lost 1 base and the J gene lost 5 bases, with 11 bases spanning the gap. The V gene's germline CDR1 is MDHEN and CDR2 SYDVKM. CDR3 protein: CASSLLGVGTEAFF. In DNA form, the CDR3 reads TGTGCCAGCAGTTTATTGGGGGTCGGAACTGAAGCTTTCTTT.

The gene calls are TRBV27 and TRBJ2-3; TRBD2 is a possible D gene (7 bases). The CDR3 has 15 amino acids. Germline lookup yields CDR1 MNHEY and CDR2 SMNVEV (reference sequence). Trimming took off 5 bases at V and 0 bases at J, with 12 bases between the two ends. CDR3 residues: CASSPRGASTDTQYF. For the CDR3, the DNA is TGTGCCAGCAGTCCCCGGGGGGCCAGCACAGATACGCAGTATTTT.

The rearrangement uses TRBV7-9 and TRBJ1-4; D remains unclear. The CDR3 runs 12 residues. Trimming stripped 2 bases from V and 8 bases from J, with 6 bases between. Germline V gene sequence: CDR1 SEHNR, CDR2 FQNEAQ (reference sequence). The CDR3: CASSLSQEKLFF. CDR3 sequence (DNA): TGTGCCAGCAGCTTATCCCAGGAAAAACTGTTTTTT.

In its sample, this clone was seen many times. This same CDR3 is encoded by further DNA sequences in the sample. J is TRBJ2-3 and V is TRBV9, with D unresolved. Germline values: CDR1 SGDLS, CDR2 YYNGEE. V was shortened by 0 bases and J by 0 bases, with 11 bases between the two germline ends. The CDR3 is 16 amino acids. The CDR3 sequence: CASSVARSTSTDTQYF. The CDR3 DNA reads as TGTGCCAGCAGCGTAGCGAGGAGTACTAGCACAGATACGCAGTATTTT.

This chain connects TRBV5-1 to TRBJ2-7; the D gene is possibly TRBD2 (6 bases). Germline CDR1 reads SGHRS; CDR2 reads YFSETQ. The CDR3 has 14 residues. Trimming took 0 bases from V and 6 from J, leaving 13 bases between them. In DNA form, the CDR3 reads TGCGCCAGCAGCTTGGCCGACGGGAGAGCCGAGCAGTACTTC. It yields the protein CASSLADGRAEQYF.

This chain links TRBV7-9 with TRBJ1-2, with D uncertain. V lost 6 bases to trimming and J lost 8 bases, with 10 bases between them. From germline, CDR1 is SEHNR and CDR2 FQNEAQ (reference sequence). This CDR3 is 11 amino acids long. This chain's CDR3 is CASRTSEGYTF. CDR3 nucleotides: TGTGCCAGCAGGACTAGCGAGGGCTACACCTTC.

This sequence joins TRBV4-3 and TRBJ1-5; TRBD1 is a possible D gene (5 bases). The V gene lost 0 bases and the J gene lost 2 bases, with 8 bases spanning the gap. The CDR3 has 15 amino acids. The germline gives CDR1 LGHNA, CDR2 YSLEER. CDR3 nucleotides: TGCGCCAGCAGCCAAGATTGGGGGGGCAATCAGCCCCAGCATTTT. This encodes CASSQDWGGNQPQHF.

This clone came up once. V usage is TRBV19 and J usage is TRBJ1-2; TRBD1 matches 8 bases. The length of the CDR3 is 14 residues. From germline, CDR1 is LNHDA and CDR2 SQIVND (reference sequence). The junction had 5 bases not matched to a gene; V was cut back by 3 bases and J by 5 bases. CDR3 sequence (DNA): TGTGCCAGTAGTATCTCCAGGGGGCGTTATGGCTACACCTTC. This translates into CASSISRGRYGYTF.